The 27 T cell receptor beta chains reported below all come from one sample, sequenced in a study of blood T cell repertoires in COVID-19. TCRdb's copy holds only in-frame clones and misses some; the assay was immunoSEQ multiplex PCR. This table has about 280,000 clones, 70% to 90% appearing once. Sequenced input: peripheral blood. These receptors were collected from a man aged 18 to 29 with active or convalescent COVID-19.

The chain carries TRBV11-2 and TRBJ1-5; D remains ambiguous. Germline-derived CDR1 and CDR2 are SGHAT and FQNNGV. The CDR3 contains 13 residues. V shed 2 bases and J shed 5 bases, with 7 bases lying between them. CDR3 sequence: CASSLFLDQPQHF. The CDR3 coding sequence is TGTGCCAGCAGCTTATTTCTAGATCAGCCCCAGCATTTT.

The chain employs TRBV6-5 and TRBJ1-3; no reliable D call. Germline values: CDR1 MNHEY, CDR2 SVGAGI. Trimming took off 11 bases at V and 7 bases at J, with 9 bases between the two ends. The CDR3 loop spans 10 amino acids. Here the CDR3 reads CAGEDNTIYF. In DNA form, the CDR3 reads TGTGCCGGGGAGGACAACACCATATATTTT.

The chain couples TRBV5-1 to TRBJ2-5; 9 bases line up with TRBD2. There are 15 residues in the CDR3. Trimming took 1 base from V and 4 from J; bases not matched to a gene: 5. Per germline, CDR1 SGHRS and CDR2 YFSETQ. Here the CDR3 reads CASSLSGAGGETQYF. CDR3 DNA: TGCGCCAGCAGCTTGTCGGGAGCGGGGGGAGAGACCCAGTACTTC.

This clone was detected a few times. The rearrangement links TRBV4-3 to TRBJ2-3; weak D call: TRBD2 (7 bases). Germline values: CDR1 LGHNA, CDR2 YSLEER. V was cut by 3 bases and J by 2 bases, with 12 bases left in between. CDR3 size: 15 residues. This CDR3 is CASSQGRGHTDTQYF. The DNA of the CDR3 is TGCGCCAGCAGCCAGGGGAGGGGACACACAGATACGCAGTATTTT.

The chain joins TRBV28 to TRBJ1-6; possibly TRBD1 for D (6 bases). V gave up 6 bases and J gave up 7 bases, with 16 bases separating them. CDR1 is MDHEN, CDR2 SYDVKM, per germline. The CDR3 totals 15 residues. The CDR3 sequence: CASRPRGHQNSPLHF. The CDR3 DNA is TGTGCCAGCAGACCTCGGGGACATCAAAATTCACCCCTCCACTTT. The full variable domain, rest sourced from reference TRBV28 and TRBJ1-6, is DVKVTQSSRYLVKRTGEKVFLECVQDMDHENMFWYRQDPGLGLRLIYFSYDVKMKEKGDIPEGYSVSREKKERFSLILESASTNQTSMYLCASRPRGHQNSPLHFGNGTRLTVT.

V gene TRBV6-1 combines with J gene TRBJ2-7; a weak D match, TRBD1 (6 bases). Per the germline V gene, CDR1 is MNHNS and CDR2 is SASEGT. The CDR3 totals 16 residues. V was clipped by 3 bases and J by 7 bases, with 22 bases between them. CDR3 protein: CASSELETGPLLEQYF. In DNA, the CDR3 is TGTGCCAGCAGTGAGTTGGAGACAGGACCCCTACTGGAGCAGTACTTC.

The rearrangement joins TRBV5-5 to TRBJ1-1; 9 bases align to TRBD1. The V gene end was trimmed by 4 bases and the J gene end by 5 bases; junction bases not matched to a gene: 6. The CDR3 covers 14 residues. Germline CDR1 reads SGHKS; CDR2 reads YYEKEE (reference sequence). The CDR3 nucleotides are TGTGCCAGCAGCCCGGGGACAGGGAATACTGAAGCTTTCTTT. Translating it yields CASSPGTGNTEAFF. Supplemented by reference TRBV5-5 and TRBJ1-1, the full variable domain reads DAGVTQSPTHLIKTRGQQVTLRCSPISGHKSVSWYQQVLGQGPQFIFQYYEKEERGRGNFPDRFSARQFPNYSSELNVNALLLGDSALYLCASSPGTGNTEAFFGQGTRLTVV.

The chain employs TRBV6-6 and TRBJ1-6; 7 nucleotides line up with TRBD1. Germline values: CDR1 MNHNY, CDR2 SVGAGI (reference sequence). This CDR3 is built from 19 residues. The V segment lost 5 bases and the J segment 0 bases; nucleotides outside the gene matches: 13. CDR3 region: CASSHTGVHLSSYNSPLHF. CDR3 in DNA: TGTGCCAGCAGTCACACAGGGGTGCATTTATCCTCCTATAATTCACCCCTCCACTTT.

This clone was seen a handful of times. V and J are TRBV19 and TRBJ1-4, with 7 bases fitting TRBD1. V was pared by 8 bases and J by 7 bases, with 10 bases of the junction left unmatched. There are 14 residues in the CDR3. Germline loops: CDR1 LNHDA, CDR2 SQIVND (reference sequence). The DNA for the CDR3 is TGTGCCAGTCAGAAGGGGGCAGAAAGTGAAAAACTGTTTTTT. As protein: CASQKGAESEKLFF.

V gene TRBV4-3 combines with J gene TRBJ2-5; 7 bases agree with TRBD1. From germline, CDR1 is LGHNA and CDR2 YSLEER. Losses at the gene ends were 4 bases for V and 4 bases for J; bases not matched to a gene: 6. This CDR3 comprises 14 residues. The CDR3 nucleotides read TGCGCCAGCAGCCCGCCGGGACAGAGAGAGACCCAGTACTTC. This codes for CASSPPGQRETQYF.

CDR3 DNA: TGCGCCAGCAAAGCGGGGGCCCGCACAGATACGCAGTATTTT. This codes for CASKAGARTDTQYF. The rearrangement joins TRBV5-1 to TRBJ2-3; TRBD2 matches at 8 bases. The germline gives CDR1 SGHRS, CDR2 YFSETQ. The CDR3 covers 14 residues. The V segment lost 6 bases and the J segment 1 base; nucleotides outside the gene matches: 4.

CDR3 coding DNA: TGCGCCAGCAGTGCGACAGGGCCCCCCGGGGAGCTGTTTTTT. Residues: CASSATGPPGELFF. V gene TRBV10-2 combines with J gene TRBJ2-2; 7 nucleotides line up with TRBD1. In germline, CDR1 is WSHSY, CDR2 SAAADI. The V gene end was trimmed by 4 bases and the J gene end by 6 bases; junction bases not matched to a gene: 5. This CDR3 region has 14 residues.

The J gene is TRBJ2-7, the V gene TRBV4-2, with D maybe TRBD1 (5 bases). The CDR3 loop spans 13 amino acids. Germline V gene data show CDR1 as LGHNA and CDR2 as YNFKEQ. The V and J ends lost 0 bases and 4 bases respectively, with 7 bases between them. The CDR3 DNA reads as TGTGCCAGCAGCCAAGACAGGGTTTACGAGCAGTACTTC. Translated: CASSQDRVYEQYF.

The table lists this clone with a few counts. The chain joins TRBV19 to TRBJ1-2; TRBD1 matches at 7 bases. Looked up from germline, CDR1 is LNHDA and CDR2 is SQIVND (reference sequence). The ends lost 5 bases at V and 0 bases at J; junction bases unmatched: 6. CDR3 length: 15 amino acids. CDR3 DNA: TGTGCCAGTAGTCCACAGGGGACATCTAACTATGGCTACACCTTC. Its protein product is CASSPQGTSNYGYTF.

The genes are TRBV6-4 and TRBJ2-1; 11 bases are a match to TRBD2. Germline V lookup: CDR1 MRHNA, CDR2 SNTAGT. This CDR3 is built from 15 residues. The junction had 9 bases not matched to a gene; V was cut back by 6 bases and J by 8 bases. CDR3 residues: CASRILAGGRDEQFF. In nucleotides, the CDR3 is TGTGCCAGCAGGATTCTAGCGGGGGGCCGGGATGAGCAGTTCTTC.

The chain joins TRBV10-3 to TRBJ2-1; 9 bases line up with TRBD2. The CDR3 extends over 20 amino acids. Per germline, CDR1 ENHRY and CDR2 SYGVKD. The V segment lost 6 bases and the J segment 0 bases; nucleotides outside the gene matches: 18. CDR3 loop: CAISPYLAGKTKSSYNEQFF. The CDR3 nucleotides read TGTGCCATCAGCCCCTACCTAGCGGGGAAAACTAAAAGCTCCTACAATGAGCAGTTCTTC.

The V gene is TRBV7-8, the J gene TRBJ2-7, with D perhaps matching TRBD1 (5 bases). Trimming took off 0 bases at V and 5 bases at J, with 11 bases between the two ends. The CDR3 contains 14 residues. Germline values: CDR1 SGHVS, CDR2 FQNEAQ. DNA of the CDR3: TGTGCCAGCAGCTTAGCGGGATGGGGCGACGAGCAGTACTTC. It yields the protein CASSLAGWGDEQYF.

The DNA for the CDR3 is TGTGCCAGCAGCAGGGGGACCGGGGAGCTGTTTTTT. It translates to CASSRGTGELFF. This chain uses TRBV2 with TRBJ2-2; 7 positions agree with TRBD1. Germline V lookup: CDR1 SNHLY, CDR2 FYNNEI. The J segment lost 5 bases and the V segment lost 6 bases, leaving 0 bases of the junction unmatched. This CDR3 region has 12 residues.

As regards this clone: The CDR3 end shows no conserved phenylalanine or tryptophan, and so a read error is likely. The limits of the CDR3 on the DNA are not certain, so only TCRdb's listed CDR3 is given. The gene calls are TRBV6-6 and TRBJ2-3; the table's D call TRBD2 went unverified against the DNA. Germline lookup yields CDR1 MNHNY and CDR2 SVGAGI (reference sequence). 15 amino acids form the CDR3, both terminal residues included. The CDR3 loop is CASSYSQAGGYPLGV.

CDR3 protein: CASSLDRGGRTQYF. CDR3 nucleotides: TGTGCCAGCAGCTTGGACCGGGGGGGCCGGACGCAGTATTTT. V usage is TRBV5-5 and J usage is TRBJ2-3; 8 nucleotides line up with TRBD2. Trimming at V came to 0 bases and at J to 9 bases, leaving 6 bases not matched to a gene. The CDR3 loop spans 14 amino acids. Germline V lookup: CDR1 SGHKS, CDR2 YYEKEE (reference sequence).

This clone came up a few times. V gene TRBV5-1 combines with J gene TRBJ2-2, with TRBD1 matching over 9 bases. Germline V gene sequence: CDR1 SGHRS, CDR2 YFSETQ. This CDR3 is 15 amino acids long. Trimming cost V 6 bases and J 7 bases; bases outside gene matches: 10. CDR3 protein: CASTMTTGGSGELFF. The CDR3 DNA follows: TGCGCCAGCACCATGACTACAGGGGGCAGCGGGGAGCTGTTTTTT.

The chain couples TRBV2 to TRBJ2-3; 9 nucleotides line up with TRBD2. V was clipped by 5 bases and J by 0 bases; unmatched bases: 15. Germline V gene sequence: CDR1 SNHLY, CDR2 FYNNEI. This CDR3 is built from 19 residues. CDR3: CASSYPGASGARSTDTQYF. Here the CDR3 DNA reads TGTGCCAGCAGTTACCCCGGGGCTAGCGGGGCTCGGAGCACAGATACGCAGTATTTT.

V is TRBV21-1 and J is TRBJ1-3. TRBV21-1 is a pseudogene. This CDR3 has 19 amino acids. The CDR3 bases are TGTGCCAGCAGCCCCCCACCAATTGGAGGGGATCGTGGTGGAAACACCATATATTTT. This gives the protein CASSPPPIGGDRGGNTIYF.

The chain recombines TRBV2 with TRBJ1-4; D is unclear. The CDR3 totals 17 residues. The V and J ends lost 5 bases and 4 bases respectively, with 20 bases between them. The germline V gene encodes CDR1 SNHLY and CDR2 FYNNEI. CDR3 region: CASSPPIQRRSNEKLFF. The DNA for the CDR3 is TGTGCCAGCAGTCCTCCTATCCAGAGAAGGAGTAATGAAAAACTGTTTTTT.

This chain links TRBV7-3 with TRBJ2-3, with D perhaps TRBD1 (5 bases). The CDR3 is 17 amino acids. V dropped 0 bases and J dropped 0 bases, with 13 bases sitting between them. The V gene's germline CDR1 is SGHTA and CDR2 FQGTGA. In DNA form, the CDR3 reads TGTGCCAGCAGCTTAACTGGGGCAAGGCCTAGCACAGATACGCAGTATTTT. Its protein product is CASSLTGARPSTDTQYF.

CDR3 loop: CASSQSGGAGGELFF. The CDR3 region has the DNA TGTGCCAGCAGCCAGAGCGGGGGGGCCGGCGGGGAGCTGTTTTTT. The chain has TRBV13 and TRBJ2-2; 10 nucleotides agree with TRBD2. The CDR3 contains 15 residues. Germline assignment: CDR1 PRHDT and CDR2 FYEKMQ (reference sequence). J lost 7 bases, V lost 5 bases, and 7 bases had no gene match.

This sequence joins TRBV27 and TRBJ2-7; D remains unclear. Germline V gives CDR1 MNHEY, CDR2 SMNVEV (reference sequence). With 4 bases removed from V and 1 base from J, the gap between germline ends came to 8 bases. This CDR3 is 13 amino acids long. This CDR3 reads CASSYGLSYEQYF. CDR3 sequence (DNA): TGTGCCAGCAGTTATGGCCTTTCCTACGAGCAGTACTTC.